Shown below are 4 T cell receptor beta chains from a single sample sequenced in a study of cytomegalovirus exposure and HLA in healthy donors. The PCR made use of 60 Vbeta and 13 Jbeta primers. Using immunoSEQ multiplex PCR, the repertoire was profiled, and TCRdb retains in-frame clones only, with some absent. Here the sample spans about 200,000 clones, around 84% being singletons. Input material: PBMCs. The receptors come from a woman under 30 in good health and CMV-seronegative.

V is TRBV7-8 and J is TRBJ2-7, with a possible D match to TRBD2 (6 bases). Trimming removed 5 bases at V and 3 bases at J, with 17 bases between. There are 15 residues in the CDR3. Germline V gives CDR1 SGHVS, CDR2 FQNEAQ. CDR3 sequence (DNA): TGTGCCAGCAGCGTACTCGGGGGTGGTGACTACGAGCAGTACTTC. Translating gives CASSVLGGGDYEQYF.

The chain links TRBV6-6 to TRBJ2-7; 7 nucleotides match TRBD1. Trimming removed 6 bases from V and 0 bases from J; junction bases left unmatched: 2. This CDR3 has 13 residues. Germline values: CDR1 MNHNY, CDR2 SVGAGI (reference sequence). The CDR3 is CASRGTDSYEQYF. Written as DNA, the CDR3 is TGTGCCAGCAGGGGGACAGACTCCTACGAGCAGTACTTC.

The genes are TRBV5-4 and TRBJ1-2, with TRBD1 as a possible D gene (5 bases). Germline CDR1 SGHNT, CDR2 YYREEE (reference sequence). This CDR3 spans 13 amino acids. The ends were cut back, 0 bases at V and 6 bases at J, with 9 bases in the middle. In DNA, the CDR3 is TGTGCCAGCAGCTTGGGGCAGGGTAATGGCTACACCTTC. Amino acids: CASSLGQGNGYTF.

This sequence joins TRBV7-8 and TRBJ2-1; a weak D match, TRBD1 (6 bases). From germline, CDR1 is SGHVS and CDR2 FQNEAQ. Trimming took 0 bases from V and 7 from J, leaving 25 bases between them. The CDR3 contains 19 residues. The CDR3 is CASSLAGGERAKWVNEQFF. CDR3 coding DNA: TGTGCCAGCAGCTTAGCTGGGGGCGAAAGGGCCAAGTGGGTGAATGAGCAGTTCTTC.